The source of this TCR beta chain is a study of T cells expressing NK-cell markers. TCRdb re-called the 5' RACE reads and shows each CDR3 protein once, DNA omitted. The listing contains 120,000 to 150,000 distinct CDR3 sequences. In germline, CDR1 is SGDLS, CDR2 YYNGEE. The CDR3 length is 15 residues. This TCR was recovered from a man between 18 and 29 years old in good health. What was sequenced was blood T cells: a sorted CD56 or NKG2C T cell subset, CD4+ or CD8+ T cells, or bulk PBMC T cells (not recorded which). The gene calls are TRBV9 and TRBJ2-5; the TCRdb D gene call, TRBD2, has no DNA to confirm it. CDR3 region: CASSDNSLVQETQYF. Full variable domain (rest looked up from reference TRBV9 and TRBJ2-5): DSGVTQTPKHLITATGQRVTLRCSPRSGDLSVYWYQQSLDQGLQFLIQYYNGEERAKGNILERFSAQQFPDLHSELNLSSLELGDSALYFCASSDNSLVQETQYFGPGTRLLVL.